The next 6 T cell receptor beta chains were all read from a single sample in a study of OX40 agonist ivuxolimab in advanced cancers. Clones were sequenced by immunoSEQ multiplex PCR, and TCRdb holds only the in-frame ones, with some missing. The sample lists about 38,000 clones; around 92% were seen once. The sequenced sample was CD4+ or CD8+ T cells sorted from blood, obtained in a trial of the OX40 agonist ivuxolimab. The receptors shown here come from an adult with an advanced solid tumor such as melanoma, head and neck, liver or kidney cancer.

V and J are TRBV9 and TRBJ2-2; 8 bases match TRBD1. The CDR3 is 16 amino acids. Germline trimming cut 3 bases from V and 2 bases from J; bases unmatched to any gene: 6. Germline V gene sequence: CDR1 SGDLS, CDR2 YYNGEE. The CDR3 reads CASSGPGQDNTGELFF. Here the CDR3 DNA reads TGTGCCAGCAGCGGGCCGGGACAGGACAACACCGGGGAGCTGTTTTTT.

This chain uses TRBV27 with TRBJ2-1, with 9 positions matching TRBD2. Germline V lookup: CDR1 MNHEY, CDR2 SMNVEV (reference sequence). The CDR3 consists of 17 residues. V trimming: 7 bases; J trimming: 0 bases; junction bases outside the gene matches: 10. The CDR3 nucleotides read TGTGCCAGCAAAATGATTGGGCGGGAGGGCTCCTACAATGAGCAGTTCTTC. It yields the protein CASKMIGREGSYNEQFF.

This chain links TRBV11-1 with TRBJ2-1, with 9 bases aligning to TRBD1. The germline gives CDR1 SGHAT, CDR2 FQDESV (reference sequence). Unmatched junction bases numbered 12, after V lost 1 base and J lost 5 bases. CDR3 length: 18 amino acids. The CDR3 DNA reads TGTGCCAGCAGCTTAGATATTCTAGGGACAGGGAGACACAATGAGCAGTTCTTC. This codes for CASSLDILGTGRHNEQFF.

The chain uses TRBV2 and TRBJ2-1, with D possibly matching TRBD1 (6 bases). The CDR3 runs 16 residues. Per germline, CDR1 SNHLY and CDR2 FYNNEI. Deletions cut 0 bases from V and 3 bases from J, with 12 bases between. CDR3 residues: CASSEAWDIFYNEQFF. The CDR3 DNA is TGTGCCAGCAGTGAAGCATGGGACATCTTCTACAATGAGCAGTTCTTC.

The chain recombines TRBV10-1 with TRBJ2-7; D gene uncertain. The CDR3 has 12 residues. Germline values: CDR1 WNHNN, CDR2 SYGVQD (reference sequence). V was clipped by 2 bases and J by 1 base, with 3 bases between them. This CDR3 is CASSEVSYEQYF. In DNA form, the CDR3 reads TGCGCCAGCAGTGAGGTTTCCTACGAGCAGTACTTC.

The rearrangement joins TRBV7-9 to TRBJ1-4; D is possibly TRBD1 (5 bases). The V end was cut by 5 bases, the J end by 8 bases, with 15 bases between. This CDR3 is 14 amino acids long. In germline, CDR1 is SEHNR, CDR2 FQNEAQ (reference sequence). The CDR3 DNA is TGTGCCAGCAGCGGACACCGGGTAGACGAAAAACTGTTTTTT. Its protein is CASSGHRVDEKLFF.